Below, 30 T cell receptor beta chains from the same sample are listed, as sequenced in a study of PD-1 blockade in classical Hodgkin lymphoma. Sequenced by immunoSEQ multiplex PCR; TCRdb stores in-frame clones only, minus some. The table includes around 10,000 clones, 80% detected once. There was relapse after autologous stem cell transplantation in every patient, and there was variation in brentuximab vedotin exposure. Sequenced material: peripheral blood mononuclear cells (PBMCs), taken before the second cycle of nivolumab. Receptors originate from a human donor with classical Hodgkin lymphoma.

This clone has only one observation. The chain joins TRBV7-3 to TRBJ2-1, with D perhaps TRBD1 (5 bases). The CDR3 runs 14 residues. Germline CDR1 and CDR2: SGHTA and FQGTGA. Trimming pared 2 bases from V and 8 bases from J, leaving 13 bases between. CDR3 sequence: CASSLGAGLYEQFF. In nucleotides, the CDR3 is TGTGCCAGCAGCTTAGGTGCAGGGTTATATGAGCAGTTCTTC.

The CDR3 reads CASSPSNNNYGYTF. Written as DNA, the CDR3 is TGTGCCAGCTCACCATCTAACAATAACTATGGCTACACCTTC. V usage is TRBV18 and J usage is TRBJ1-2; D uncertain. Trimming took off 2 bases at V and 1 base at J, with 8 bases between the two ends. Per germline, CDR1 KGHSH and CDR2 LQKENI. This CDR3 comprises 14 residues.

The V gene is TRBV4-1, the J gene TRBJ1-1; TRBD1 agrees at 8 bases. The germline CDR1 and CDR2 sequences are MGHRA and YSYEKL. This CDR3 is built from 14 residues. V was pared by 1 base and J by 3 bases, with 1 base of the junction left unmatched. CDR3 nucleotides: TGCGCCAGCAGCCAAGCACAGGGGGACACTGAAGCTTTCTTT. Its protein is CASSQAQGDTEAFF.

This chain connects TRBV18 to TRBJ1-2; tentative D call: TRBD1 (5 bases). CDR1 and CDR2 (germline): KGHSH, LQKENI. Deletions cut 0 bases from V and 7 bases from J, with 18 bases between. The length of the CDR3 is 16 residues. The CDR3 coding sequence is TGTGCCAGCTCACCACCGGTGGCAGGCGGGCAGGGTGGCTACACCTTC. It specifies CASSPPVAGGQGGYTF.

This chain uses TRBV5-6 with TRBJ2-3; D not certain. The V and J ends lost 4 bases and 6 bases respectively, with 9 bases between them. The CDR3 length is 12 residues. Germline lookup yields CDR1 SGHDT and CDR2 YYEEEE. The CDR3 DNA sequence: TGTGCCAGCAGCAAGTATTTCGATACGCAGTATTTT. Residues: CASSKYFDTQYF.

This chain connects TRBV10-3 to TRBJ2-1; 8 nucleotides align to TRBD2. This CDR3 is built from 13 residues. The junction had 4 bases not matched to a gene; V was cut back by 5 bases and J by 7 bases. Germline values: CDR1 ENHRY, CDR2 SYGVKD. The CDR3 coding sequence is TGTGCCATCAGTCTTCGGGAGGGAAATGAGCAGTTCTTC. Encoded protein: CAISLREGNEQFF.

The chain carries TRBV7-6 and TRBJ1-1; weak D call: TRBD1 (5 bases). The CDR3 covers 21 residues. Looked up from germline, CDR1 is SGHVS and CDR2 is FNYEAQ. The ends were cut back, 5 bases at V and 1 base at J, with 32 bases in the middle. CDR3 amino acids: CASSPVPVREAGFERNTEAFF. Written as DNA, the CDR3 is TGTGCCAGCAGCCCAGTCCCCGTACGCGAGGCAGGGTTCGAGAGGAACACTGAAGCTTTCTTT.

The rearrangement links TRBV4-1 to TRBJ1-1, with D maybe TRBD1 (5 bases). CDR3 length: 20 amino acids. V was pared by 2 bases and J by 5 bases, with 30 bases between. From germline, CDR1 is MGHRA and CDR2 YSYEKL. The CDR3 nucleotides read TGCGCCAGCAGCCAAAAAATGGATAACAGGTGGGCTCGTGGTCGTACTGAAGCTTTCTTT. Translating gives CASSQKMDNRWARGRTEAFF.

The chain is built from TRBV19 and TRBJ1-3; D remains unclear. V was pared by 4 bases and J by 0 bases, with 7 bases between. The germline V gene has CDR1 LNHDA and CDR2 SQIVND (reference sequence). The CDR3 is made up of 14 amino acids. CDR3 loop: CASSTSFSGNTIYF. The CDR3 DNA is TGTGCCAGTAGTACCAGTTTCTCTGGAAACACCATATATTTT.

The CDR3 spells CAIRGDGANVLTF. DNA for the CDR3: TGTGCCATCAGGGGGGATGGGGCCAACGTCCTGACTTTC. The chain couples TRBV10-3 to TRBJ2-6; D is tentatively TRBD1 or TRBD2 (5 bases each). V dropped 6 bases and J dropped 3 bases, with 6 bases sitting between them. CDR1 and CDR2 from the germline V gene are ENHRY and SYGVKD. The CDR3 runs 13 residues.

The chain combines TRBV5-6 with TRBJ2-7; TRBD1 matches 9 bases. V lost 4 bases, J lost 2 bases, and 7 bases stayed unmatched. The CDR3 has 15 residues. Germline CDR1 and CDR2: SGHDT and YYEEEE. The CDR3, as DNA: TGTGCCAGCAGCCCGGGGGGACAGGGTGCCTACGAGCAGTACTTC. Its translation: CASSPGGQGAYEQYF. The whole variable domain, filled in from reference TRBV5-6 and TRBJ2-7, reads DAGVTQSPTHLIKTRGQQVTLRCSPKSGHDTVSWYQQALGQGPQFIFQYYEEEERQRGNFPDRFSGHQFPNYSSELNVNALLLGDSALYLCASSPGGQGAYEQYFGPGTRLTVT.

The chain combines TRBV19 with TRBJ1-1; weak D call: TRBD1 (6 bases). This CDR3 contains 18 residues. Trimming left V 4 bases short and J 0 bases short, with 21 bases between. Germline V gene lookup returns CDR1 LNHDA and CDR2 SQIVND (reference sequence). The CDR3, as DNA: TGTGCCAGTAGTACCACCAGGGGCCGTTGTGAGGTGAACACTGAAGCTTTCTTT. The encoded protein is CASSTTRGRCEVNTEAFF.

The chain uses TRBV29-1 and TRBJ1-2; D call uncertain. The V and J ends lost 7 bases and 4 bases respectively, with 13 bases between them. CDR3 length: 12 residues. Looked up from germline, CDR1 is SQVTM and CDR2 is ANQGSEA. The CDR3 loop is CSGRDGVYGYTF. The CDR3 DNA follows: TGCAGCGGGAGGGATGGCGTCTATGGCTACACCTTC. Full variable domain (rest looked up from reference TRBV29-1 and TRBJ1-2): SAVISQKPSRDICQRGTSLTIQCQVDSQVTMMFWYRQQPGQSLTLIATANQGSEATYESGFVIDKFPISRPNLTFSTLTVSNMSPEDSSIYLCSGRDGVYGYTFGSGTRLTVV.

The chain has TRBV10-3 and TRBJ1-1; 7 nucleotides match TRBD1. Unmatched junction bases numbered 3, after V lost 10 bases and J lost 1 base. CDR1 is ENHRY, CDR2 SYGVKD, per germline. The CDR3 runs 12 residues. The CDR3 DNA reads TGTGCCACCAAGGGGGCGAACACTGAAGCTTTCTTT. This sequence encodes CATKGANTEAFF.

This rearrangement joins TRBV10-2 to TRBJ2-7, with D possibly matching TRBD1 (6 bases). The CDR3 consists of 15 residues. CDR1 is WSHSY and CDR2 is SAAADI in the germline V gene. V was cut by 0 bases and J by 4 bases, with 13 bases left in between. CDR3 sequence reads: CASSESAGVAYEQYF. The CDR3 DNA is TGCGCCAGCAGTGAGTCGGCAGGGGTTGCGTACGAGCAGTACTTC.

This chain connects TRBV18 to TRBJ1-5; TRBD1 matches 7 bases. Germline CDR1 KGHSH, CDR2 LQKENI. This CDR3 is built from 16 residues. The J segment lost 2 bases and the V segment lost 4 bases, leaving 8 bases of the junction unmatched. This chain's CDR3 is CASSLGQPTGNQPQHF. For the CDR3, the DNA is TGTGCCAGCTCACTGGGACAGCCGACGGGCAATCAGCCCCAGCATTTT. Looking up the rest from reference TRBV18 and TRBJ1-5 gives the full variable domain: NAGVMQNPRHLVRRRGQEARLRCSPMKGHSHVYWYRQLPEEGLKFMVYLQKENIIDESGMPKERFSAEFPKEGPSILRIQQVVRGDSAAYFCASSLGQPTGNQPQHFGDGTRLSIL.

The J gene is TRBJ2-3, the V gene TRBV11-3; possibly TRBD2 for D (7 bases). V dropped 9 bases and J dropped 0 bases, with 13 bases sitting between them. The germline V gene has CDR1 SGHNT and CDR2 YENEEA. This CDR3 has 14 residues. The CDR3 nucleotides are TGTGCCAGTAGCGAGGGGGGGAGCACAGATACGCAGTATTTT. Its protein is CASSEGGSTDTQYF.

This chain uses TRBV12-5 with TRBJ2-6; 9 bases agree with TRBD1. The V gene's germline CDR1 is LGHNT and CDR2 FRNRAP. The CDR3 loop spans 20 amino acids. V lost 7 bases to trimming and J lost 4 bases; unmatched junction nucleotides: 20. CDR3 DNA sequence: TGTGCTAGTGACGGACCGACCCGACAGGGCGGGACAGGGGGGGCCAACGTCCTGACTTTC. This encodes CASDGPTRQGGTGGANVLTF.

The sample holds a few counts of this clone. The chain joins TRBV28 to TRBJ1-2; possible D gene TRBD1, 5 bases. Germline CDR1 reads MDHEN; CDR2 reads SYDVKM. The V end lost 3 bases, the J end lost 2 bases, and 13 bases lay between the germline ends. This CDR3 comprises 15 residues. The CDR3 bases are TGTGCCAGCAGTTTCGGGGGTCCGCGGAACTATGGCTACACCTTC. It specifies CASSFGGPRNYGYTF.

This chain joins TRBV7-2 and TRBJ2-3, with 10 nucleotides matching TRBD2. Germline V gives CDR1 SGHTA, CDR2 FQGNSA. The junction had 2 bases not matched to a gene; V was cut back by 0 bases and J by 5 bases. CDR3 length: 15 residues. CDR3 DNA sequence: TGTGCCAGCAGCTTAGCCTCTAGCGGGAGAGATACGCAGTATTTT. It is translated as CASSLASSGRDTQYF.

The V call is TRBV30, the J call TRBJ2-5; TRBD1 might be the D (6 bases). V gave up 8 bases and J gave up 3 bases, with 16 bases separating them. Germline V lookup: CDR1 GTSNPN, CDR2 SVGIG (reference sequence). The CDR3 is 13 amino acids. The CDR3 protein is CAGFRGPKETQYF. The CDR3 nucleotides are TGTGCCGGGTTCAGGGGCCCTAAAGAGACCCAGTACTTC.

This clone appeared a few times. The V call is TRBV30, the J call TRBJ1-1; TRBD1 might be the D (5 bases). Germline CDR1 is GTSNPN and CDR2 is SVGIG (reference sequence). V was shortened by 5 bases and J by 7 bases, with 11 bases between the two germline ends. CDR3 length equals 11 residues. CDR3 DNA: TGTGCCTGGCTCAGGGAGCTTGAAGCTTTCTTT. Translated, it gives CAWLRELEAFF.

The chain employs TRBV19 and TRBJ1-4; D possibly corresponds to TRBD1 (5 bases). CDR3 size: 15 residues. Germline CDR1 LNHDA, CDR2 SQIVND (reference sequence). Trimming removed 5 bases at V and 7 bases at J, with 17 bases between. CDR3 region: CASSLTVTRAEKLFF. The CDR3 bases are TGTGCCAGTAGTCTGACAGTTACCCGGGCTGAAAAACTGTTTTTT.

V gene TRBV29-1 combines with J gene TRBJ2-6; unclear D gene. V gave up 1 base and J gave up 4 bases, with 2 bases separating them. The germline V gene encodes CDR1 SQVTM and CDR2 ANQGSEA. This CDR3 is built from 12 residues. This CDR3 reads CSVEVGANVLTF. In DNA form, the CDR3 reads TGCAGCGTTGAAGTGGGGGCCAACGTCCTGACTTTC.

V usage is TRBV18 and J usage is TRBJ1-3, with a weak D call TRBD1 (5 bases). With 0 bases removed from V and 1 base from J, the gap between germline ends came to 10 bases. This CDR3 comprises 16 residues. Germline CDR1 reads KGHSH; CDR2 reads LQKENI. The CDR3 loop is CASSPPGPGSGNTIYF. CDR3 bases: TGTGCCAGCTCACCACCGGGGCCAGGGTCTGGAAACACCATATATTTT.

The chain links TRBV5-1 to TRBJ1-1, with D perhaps matching TRBD1 (6 bases). The germline V gene has CDR1 SGHRS and CDR2 YFSETQ. The CDR3 contains 16 residues. V was cut by 0 bases and J by 0 bases, with 12 bases left in between. For the CDR3, the DNA is TGCGCCAGCAGCTTGGGGACAGTTTACTTGAACACTGAAGCTTTCTTT. This translates into CASSLGTVYLNTEAFF.

The sample holds one count of this clone. The chain uses TRBV27 and TRBJ2-3; 10 bases match TRBD1. Germline V gives CDR1 MNHEY, CDR2 SMNVEV (reference sequence). Germline trimming cut 5 bases from V and 6 bases from J; bases unmatched to any gene: 8. The CDR3 length is 15 residues. This CDR3 is CASSPGTGEVDTQYF. In DNA form, the CDR3 reads TGTGCCAGCAGTCCCGGGACAGGGGAGGTTGATACGCAGTATTTT.

This clone showed up just a few times. The J gene is TRBJ2-1, the V gene TRBV2; the match to TRBD1 covers 11 bases. Germline CDR1 and CDR2: SNHLY and FYNNEI. The CDR3 sequence is 14 residues long. V gave up 6 bases and J gave up 4 bases; unmatched junction bases: 2. CDR3 nucleotides: TGTGCCAGCAGGGACAGGGGGCGTTACAATGAGCAGTTCTTC. Its protein is CASRDRGRYNEQFF.

V and J are TRBV2 and TRBJ2-7; 9 nucleotides agree with TRBD2. V lost 3 bases, J lost 3 bases, and 3 bases stayed unmatched. Germline CDR1 SNHLY, CDR2 FYNNEI. There are 14 residues in the CDR3. DNA of the CDR3: TGTGCCAGCAGTGACGAAGCGGGAGGCTACGAGCAGTACTTC. Translated, it gives CASSDEAGGYEQYF.

The chain combines TRBV5-6 with TRBJ1-2, with 9 nucleotides matching TRBD1. The CDR3 is 13 residues long. Trimming cost V 5 bases and J 8 bases; bases outside gene matches: 7. The germline gives CDR1 SGHDT, CDR2 YYEEEE. The CDR3 DNA reads as TGTGCCAGCAGTAAGGACAGGGGAGAAGGCTACACCTTC. It is translated as CASSKDRGEGYTF.